Following are 21 T cell receptor beta chains from one sample sequenced in a study of diagnostic markers for celiac disease. TCRdb reprocessed the reads, keeping one entry per CDR3 protein, no DNA. This table holds around 850 distinct CDR3 sequences. The specimen was either unsorted cells or a sorted T cell fraction (not recorded which). The receptors originated from a human donor. This table probably holds off-target reads from a library built for another chain.

By frequency, this clonotype registers hyperexpanded (1% or more). CDR3 sequence reads: CSAIDYTGGTVQETQYF. The V and J genes are TRBV20-1 and TRBJ2-5; TCRdb's assignment of TRBD1 cannot be checked, as there is no DNA. This CDR3 has 17 residues. Germline CDR1 reads DFQATT; CDR2 reads SNEGSKA (reference sequence).

The chain couples TRBV5-1 to TRBJ2-7; there is no DNA to check the TCRdb D call of TRBD1. Germline CDR1 SGHRS, CDR2 YFSETQ. The length of the CDR3 is 13 residues. The CDR3 loop is CASGGLGRSEQYF. The full variable domain, rest sourced from reference TRBV5-1 and TRBJ2-7, is KAGVTQTPRYLIKTRGQQVTLSCSPISGHRSVSWYQQTPGQGLQFLFEYFSETQRNKGNFPGRFSGRQFSNSRSEMNVSTLELGDSALYLCASGGLGRSEQYFGPGTRLTVT.

This clonotype is called medium-sized based on its frequency. The V gene is TRBV6-5, the J gene TRBJ1-6; the TCRdb D gene call, TRBD1, has no DNA to confirm it. CDR1 is MNHEY, CDR2 SVGAGI, per germline. This CDR3 region has 14 residues. CDR3 loop: CASCRDTVNSPLHF.

The rearrangement links TRBV20-1 to TRBJ1-4. This CDR3 is built from 15 residues. The germline V gene encodes CDR1 DFQATT and CDR2 SNEGSKA (reference sequence). The chain's CDR3 is CSARDSGLEWEKLFF.

The rearrangement links TRBV20-1 to TRBJ2-5; TCRdb outputs TRBD2, but without DNA this stays unchecked. Germline values: CDR1 DFQATT, CDR2 SNEGSKA (reference sequence). The CDR3 spans 14 residues. CDR3 sequence: CSASPGSGKETQYF.

The chain recombines TRBV5-1 with TRBJ1-5; no DNA is available, so the TRBD1 call from TCRdb remains unchecked. The CDR3 sequence is 15 residues long. Germline CDR1 and CDR2: SGHRS and YFSETQ. CDR3 protein: CASSLQGAPNQPQHF.

The chain joins TRBV5-1 to TRBJ2-7; TCRdb names TRBD1, which stays unverified in the absence of DNA. Germline V gene sequence: CDR1 SGHRS, CDR2 YFSETQ. CDR3 length: 14 residues. The CDR3 sequence: CASSLADRGYEQYF. The whole variable domain, remainder taken from reference TRBV5-1 and TRBJ2-7, is KAGVTQTPRYLIKTRGQQVTLSCSPISGHRSVSWYQQTPGQGLQFLFEYFSETQRNKGNFPGRFSGRQFSNSRSEMNVSTLELGDSALYLCASSLADRGYEQYFGPGTRLTVT.

The chain carries TRBV9 and TRBJ2-3; TCRdb selects TRBD1, and the lack of DNA leaves this call unchecked. The germline V gene encodes CDR1 SGDLS and CDR2 YYNGEE. The CDR3 spans 15 residues. CDR3: CASSRARPGGDTQYF.

This chain uses TRBV5-1 with TRBJ2-3; TCRdb indicates TRBD2, and absent DNA this call remains unverified. The CDR3 sequence is 16 residues long. Germline CDR1 SGHRS, CDR2 YFSETQ. The CDR3: CASSLGGLAATDTQYF.

The chain combines TRBV25-1 with TRBJ2-1; the D call of TRBD1 rests on TCRdb alone, since no DNA is present to check it. This CDR3 is 17 amino acids long. Germline CDR1 reads MGHDK; CDR2 reads SYGVNS. Here the CDR3 reads CASSESNTGDSYNEQFF.

This clonotype is labeled large based on frequency. The chain uses TRBV30 and TRBJ1-2; the D call of TRBD1 rests on TCRdb alone, since no DNA is present to check it. The CDR3 has 13 residues. CDR1 GTSNPN and CDR2 SVGIG come from the germline V gene (reference sequence). The CDR3 spells CAWIWDINYGYTF.

This clonotype ranks as medium-sized in terms of frequency. V and J are TRBV10-2 and TRBJ2-5. Looked up from germline, CDR1 is WSHSY and CDR2 is SAAADI. The length of the CDR3 is 14 residues. CDR3 protein: CASSDQLLTETQYF.

Its frequency marks this clonotype as large. The chain is built from TRBV19 and TRBJ2-3. The length of the CDR3 is 12 residues. Looked up from germline, CDR1 is LNHDA and CDR2 is SQIVND (reference sequence). The CDR3 region is CASTNDLGTQYF.

Frequency places this clonotype as medium-sized. The rearrangement links TRBV7-8 to TRBJ2-7; the D call from TCRdb, TRBD1, cannot be confirmed without DNA. The CDR3 runs 14 residues. Germline V gives CDR1 SGHVS, CDR2 FQNEAQ. The CDR3 protein is CASSPASGVGEQYF.

This clonotype ranks as medium-sized in terms of frequency. The CDR3 region is CSAPRVAGANVLTF. V gene TRBV20-1 combines with J gene TRBJ2-6. Germline assignment: CDR1 DFQATT and CDR2 SNEGSKA (reference sequence). The CDR3 covers 14 residues.

The chain uses TRBV28 and TRBJ1-1; TCRdb reports TRBD1, a call that lacks DNA to check it against. Germline CDR1 and CDR2: MDHEN and SYDVKM. The CDR3 spans 14 residues. This CDR3 reads CASSLDRGQTEAFF.

This chain joins TRBV27 and TRBJ2-5; TCRdb returns TRBD1, unconfirmable since there is no DNA. The CDR3 totals 14 residues. The V gene's germline CDR1 is MNHEY and CDR2 SMNVEV (reference sequence). The CDR3 reads CASSQGARGETQYF.

This clonotype shows up as medium-sized by frequency. This chain links TRBV7-2 with TRBJ1-1. CDR1 and CDR2 from the germline V gene are SGHTA and FQGNSA. This CDR3 region has 13 residues. Here the CDR3 reads CASHQGPNTEAFF. Together with reference TRBV7-2 and TRBJ1-1, the CDR3 gives the full variable domain: GAGVSQSPSNKVTEKGKDVELRCDPISGHTALYWYRQSLGQGLEFLIYFQGNSAPDKSGLPSDRFSAERTGGSVSTLTIQRTQQEDSAVYLCASHQGPNTEAFFGQGTRLTVV.

The V gene is TRBV2, the J gene TRBJ1-4. The CDR3 loop spans 13 amino acids. In germline, CDR1 is SNHLY, CDR2 FYNNEI. CDR3 sequence reads: CASSPALEEKLFF.

V is TRBV20-1 and J is TRBJ2-1; TCRdb lists TRBD1, though no DNA is available to test this call. Germline lookup yields CDR1 DFQATT and CDR2 SNEGSKA (reference sequence). The CDR3 spans 16 residues. CDR3 protein: CSAYSYWRGIYNEQFF.

This clonotype shows up as medium-sized by frequency. The chain couples TRBV29-1 to TRBJ2-7; without DNA, the TCRdb call of TRBD1 cannot be checked. The CDR3 covers 11 residues. Per the germline V gene, CDR1 is SQVTM and CDR2 is ANQGSEA. CDR3 in amino acids: CSMIQGVEQYF.